The clone carrying this T cell receptor (beta chain) was counted ten times or more. Antigen specificity is unknown. This sample was taken from a study of T-cell reconstitution after alpha-beta-depleted transplantation in children. Germline V gene lookup returns CDR1 PRHDT and CDR2 FYEKMQ (reference sequence). The V end was cut by 2 bases, the J end by 3 bases, with 5 bases between. This CDR3 is built from 12 residues. Notes on the study in general: Where alpha-beta T cells came from about two months after transplant was reportedly several hundred expanded graft clones. Some patients owed their high day-60 TCRbeta diversity to surviving recipient T cells and thymic progenitors. One year after transplant, T-cell counts and diversity came mostly from newly produced T cells.

The TCRbeta library was prepared with unique molecular identifiers. TCRdb ran MiXCR on the PCR reads and lists one entry per CDR3 protein. The repertoire holds more than 200,000 distinct CDR3 sequences, approximately 8.4% seen once, with 35% to 45% in the top ten. The origin of this receptor is a male patient aged 2-10 years who had a stem cell transplant for acute myeloid leukemia, so the T cells may come from the graft donor. J is TRBJ2-7 and V is TRBV13; D is unclear. Sequenced here: PBMCs, mostly from graft donor cells, sampled 360 days after TCRalphabeta/CD19-depleted stem cell transplant. The CDR3 region has the DNA TGTGCCAGCAGCTTAATGGGCTACGAGCAGTACTTC. Translation gives CASSLMGYEQYF.